The rows below give T cell receptor beta chains drawn from one sample of a study of monozygotic twins with inflammatory bowel disease. Using the 5' RACE reads, TCRdb records one entry per CDR3 protein without DNA. This sample lists 350,000 to 550,000 distinct CDR3 sequences; its ten largest clones have more than 2%. The sample taken for sequencing was blood. The receptors come from a human donor with ulcerative colitis or Crohn's disease, or a healthy co-twin of an affected twin (not recorded which). Both conserved end residues are part of each CDR3. The order of the fields is J gene, V gene, CDR3 protein.

>TRBJ1-5|TRBV25-1
CASSDGGAEHQPQHF
>TRBJ1-6|TRBV6-5
CASSYLGGGNSPLHF
>TRBJ1-2|TRBV6-1
CASSPIQTAGGGYTF
>TRBJ2-1|TRBV4-2
CASSQERGGTSYNEQFF
>TRBJ2-1|TRBV5-1
CASSLEAGTAYNEQFF
>TRBJ2-7|TRBV6-5
CASSTSGRSSYEQYF
>TRBJ1-5|TRBV30
CAWSVRSMSNQPQHF
>TRBJ2-1|TRBV18
CASSPERGSYNEQFF
>TRBJ2-1|TRBV9
CASSVGGGASRQFF
>TRBJ2-3|TRBV7-2
CASSLGGARTDTQYF
>TRBJ1-1|TRBV4-2
CASSPGGGVGTEAFF
>TRBJ2-5|TRBV7-2
CASSPLGRGVIQETQYF
>TRBJ2-7|TRBV7-9
CASNAQGRFEQYF
>TRBJ2-7|TRBV28
CASSSGQASLSYEQYF
>TRBJ1-4|TRBV7-8
CASSLARQLNEKLFF
>TRBJ1-5|TRBV7-2
CASSSRTGGLQPQHF
>TRBJ1-5|TRBV7-8
CASSLYPGQGTIWEPQHF
>TRBJ2-2|TRBV15
CATSNTPTDAPGELFF
>TRBJ2-7|TRBV28
CASSSAGDDEQYF
>TRBJ1-5|TRBV20-1
CSAFTGNQPQHF
>TRBJ2-7|TRBV5-1
CASSLPITGGSASSYEQYF
>TRBJ2-5|TRBV11-2
CASSLGDLGTQYF
>TRBJ2-3|TRBV24-1
CATSDPIAGAATDTQYF
>TRBJ2-5|TRBV15
CATSRDVGPTLQETQYF
>TRBJ2-5|TRBV7-2
CASSLVGANQETQYF
>TRBJ1-2|TRBV3-1
CASSQARGQGSGYTF
>TRBJ1-2|TRBV19
CASRDILYGYTF
>TRBJ1-4|TRBV6-5
CASSSGPHNEKLFF
>TRBJ2-7|TRBV7-9
CASSSKLAVPMDEQYF
>TRBJ1-6|TRBV15
CATSRDANSPLHF
>TRBJ2-3|TRBV12-3/TRBV12-4
CASSIDRTGSDTQYF
>TRBJ1-4|TRBV5-1
CASSLVGTGVEKLFF
>TRBJ2-5|TRBV7-2
CASSWGTGRGETQYF
>TRBJ2-7|TRBV20-1
CSAFGRLDRGSYEQYF
>TRBJ2-3|TRBV20-1
CSATGLVTQGTDTQYF
>TRBJ2-1|TRBV15
CATSRARDSYNEQFF
>TRBJ2-5|TRBV7-2
CASSVPGQNQETQYF
>TRBJ1-2|TRBV7-9
CASSLAAGGAGNYGYTF
>TRBJ2-7|TRBV7-2
CASSLEGGRYEQYF
>TRBJ2-5|TRBV7-9
CASGVASETQYF
>TRBJ2-1|TRBV27
CASSSTSGGAAYEQFF
>TRBJ2-3|TRBV12-3/TRBV12-4
CASSLEPGEQSF
>TRBJ2-7|TRBV7-2
CASSLRNDYEQYF
>TRBJ1-4|TRBV10-3
CAIRGDSDNEKLFF
>TRBJ1-2|TRBV7-2
CASSFDPNYGYTF
>TRBJ2-1|TRBV7-2
CASSAAGWEGLNEQFF
>TRBJ2-5|TRBV18
CASSPSLGETQYF
>TRBJ1-5|TRBV6-1
CASSPKGMGNQPQHF
>TRBJ2-7|TRBV27
CASSLSGGSVGNEQYF
>TRBJ1-5|TRBV7-9
CASSKGQGDNQPQHF
>TRBJ2-3|TRBV5-1
CASSSLADTQYF